This T cell receptor beta chain was sequenced in a study of blood T cells in healthy people across ages. Study-wide results and caveats: With donor CMV status unknown, expanded clonotype changes were possibly confounded. Getting older went along with TCR beta diversity per million T cells dropping roughly linearly. It was the long-lived donors that had more naive CD4+ cells and higher diversity than aged donors.

This clonotype was seen a single time. The antigen is not known. Primers used in a second PCR of roughly 7 to 11 cycles were a sample-barcoded 5' primer and a J-beta primer mix. TCRdb reanalysed the 5' RACE reads using MiXCR and keeps one entry per CDR3 protein. This table has 1.8 million or so distinct CDR3 sequences, about two fifths appearing once. Sequenced: blood. The clonotype originates from a human donor in good health.

DNA of the CDR3: TGCAGCGTAACCGGGACGGGAATCGATCAGCCCCAGCATTTT. This encodes CSVTGTGIDQPQHF. This sequence joins TRBV29-1 and TRBJ1-5, with a possible D match to TRBD1 (5 bases). This CDR3 has 14 residues. The germline V gene encodes CDR1 SQVTM and CDR2 ANQGSEA. V was trimmed by 6 bases and J by 5 bases, leaving 17 bases between them.